The 9 T cell receptor beta chains in this list originate from one sample, sequenced in a study of PD-1 blockade in classical Hodgkin lymphoma. Specified time point: cycle 4 day 1 (C4D1), after less than 7 weeks of nivolumab. Patients all relapsed after autologous stem cell transplantation, and there was variation in brentuximab vedotin exposure. Repertoires were generated with immunoSEQ multiplex PCR, while TCRdb's copy carries only in-frame clones and drops some. The sample lists approximately 44,000 clones, 66% occurring once. The material sequenced was peripheral blood mononuclear cells (PBMCs), taken before the fourth cycle of nivolumab. The receptors stem from a human donor with classical Hodgkin lymphoma.

With respect to this clone: This sample includes further DNA sequences coding for the same CDR3. The V and J genes are TRBV5-1 and TRBJ1-1; D might be TRBD1 (5 bases). CDR1 is SGHRS and CDR2 is YFSETQ in the germline V gene. V lost 0 bases and J lost 1, with 13 bases in between. The CDR3 covers 16 residues. The CDR3 nucleotides are TGCGCCAGCAGCTTGGGCAGGCAGGGCCAGAACACTGAAGCTTTCTTT. This translates into CASSLGRQGQNTEAFF.

The chain has TRBV19 and TRBJ2-2; 7 bases are a match to TRBD2. This CDR3 is 15 amino acids long. Germline V gene data show CDR1 as LNHDA and CDR2 as SQIVND (reference sequence). V dropped 1 base and J dropped 4; count of bases not matched to a gene: 3. CDR3 sequence (DNA): TGTGCCAGTAGTATAGTCCCGGGAGGCACCGGGGAGCTGTTTTTT. Amino acid sequence: CASSIVPGGTGELFF.

The rearrangement links TRBV4-3 to TRBJ2-3, with no clear D. This CDR3 is built from 15 residues. Germline V CDR1 and CDR2: LGHNA, YSLEER. Deletions cut 3 bases from V and 4 bases from J, with 14 bases between. CDR3 in amino acids: CASSHEAAVADTQYF. CDR3 bases: TGCGCCAGCAGCCACGAGGCAGCCGTCGCAGATACGCAGTATTTT.

The rearrangement joins TRBV30 to TRBJ2-5, with 8 bases aligning to TRBD2. The trim removed 5 bases at V and 5 bases at J, leaving 10 bases unmatched. The CDR3 runs to 14 residues. The germline V gene encodes CDR1 GTSNPN and CDR2 SVGIG (reference sequence). The CDR3 sequence is CAWDDGGAWETQYF. CDR3 DNA sequence: TGTGCCTGGGACGACGGGGGGGCCTGGGAGACCCAGTACTTC.

The count of this clone is one. This chain links TRBV21-1 with TRBJ2-7; no DNA check was done on the table's D call, TRBD1. TRBV21-1 is marked as a pseudogene. CDR3 length: 19 amino acids. CDR3 nucleotides: TGTGCCAGCAGCATGGATAGGGGGGACAGGGAGCGGGTCTACTACGAGCAGTACTTC. Translating gives CASSMDRGDRERVYYEQYF.

The chain carries TRBV28 and TRBJ2-6; D is undetermined. Trimming shortened V by 5 bases and J by 0 bases, and 8 bases separated the two germline ends. The CDR3 totals 15 residues. Germline V CDR1 and CDR2: MDHEN, SYDVKM. The CDR3 region is CASSPLSSGANVLTF. CDR3 coding DNA: TGTGCCAGCAGTCCCCTCAGCTCTGGGGCCAACGTCCTGACTTTC.

This chain links TRBV27 with TRBJ2-7; 11 bases align to TRBD2. From germline, CDR1 is MNHEY and CDR2 SMNVEV (reference sequence). V dropped 5 bases and J dropped 4; count of bases not matched to a gene: 19. The CDR3 covers 19 residues. The CDR3 here is CASSRKGAGTSGAVYEQYF. The CDR3 DNA follows: TGTGCCAGCAGTCGGAAGGGGGCCGGGACTAGCGGAGCAGTATACGAGCAGTACTTC.

This chain uses TRBV6-5 with TRBJ2-3; possible D gene TRBD2, 6 bases. V lost 6 bases and J lost 5, with 15 bases in between. Germline loops: CDR1 MNHEY, CDR2 SVGAGI. CDR3 length: 14 amino acids. For the CDR3, the DNA is TGTGCCAGCAGCCCTGGGACTGCTATAGATACGCAGTATTTT. The encoded protein is CASSPGTAIDTQYF.

V and J are TRBV11-2 and TRBJ2-7; 7 bases align to TRBD2. The CDR3 extends over 15 amino acids. V gave up 2 bases and J gave up 1 base; unmatched junction bases: 5. Germline CDR1 is SGHAT and CDR2 is FQNNGV. Here the CDR3 reads CASSLSSGFSYEQYF. The DNA for the CDR3 is TGTGCCAGCAGCTTATCTAGCGGCTTTTCCTACGAGCAGTACTTC.